This entry lists 13 T cell receptor beta chains sequenced from one sample in a study of cytomegalovirus exposure and HLA in healthy donors. Amplification used 60 Vbeta primers and 13 Jbeta primers. Sequencing was performed with immunoSEQ multiplex PCR; in TCRdb, only in-frame clones are kept and a portion is missing. The table includes around 110,000 clones, just under 70% detected once. Sequenced input: PBMCs. The receptors come from a man between 25 and 39 years old in good health and CMV-seropositive.

The chain is built from TRBV19 and TRBJ1-1; possible D gene TRBD1, 5 bases. The length of the CDR3 is 14 residues. Trimming pared 5 bases from V and 9 bases from J, leaving 19 bases between. Germline V CDR1 and CDR2: LNHDA, SQIVND (reference sequence). CDR3 residues: CASSVPSSGVKAFF. The CDR3 nucleotides are TGTGCCAGTAGTGTGCCCTCCTCGGGGGTGAAAGCTTTCTTT.

The chain has TRBV6-6 and TRBJ2-1; D remains ambiguous. This CDR3 is built from 12 residues. Germline loops: CDR1 MNHNY, CDR2 SVGAGI (reference sequence). V shed 4 bases and J shed 13 bases, with 14 bases lying between them. The CDR3 region has the DNA TGTGCCAGCAGTTTGGATAGCCGAGATCAGTTCTTC. Amino acids: CASSLDSRDQFF.

The CDR3 protein is CAWSSKDRGNCNEQFF. In DNA, the CDR3 is TGTGCCTGGAGTTCCAAGGACAGGGGAAATTGCAATGAGCAGTTCTTC. V is TRBV30 and J is TRBJ2-1, with 9 bases lining up with TRBD1. CDR1 and CDR2 (germline): GTSNPN, SVGIG (reference sequence). The CDR3 covers 16 residues. The V and J ends lost 2 bases and 6 bases, in that order; junction bases with no gene match: 11.

The rearrangement uses TRBV4-2 and TRBJ2-7, with D possibly being TRBD2 (6 bases). The germline V and J ends were trimmed by 0 bases and 1 base, with 10 bases remaining between them. The germline V gene encodes CDR1 LGHNA and CDR2 YNFKEQ. There are 15 residues in the CDR3. This CDR3 is CASSQELAPSYEQYF. The CDR3 nucleotides are TGTGCCAGCAGCCAAGAACTAGCACCTTCCTACGAGCAGTACTTC.

The chain couples TRBV11-3 to TRBJ2-2; 7 bases are shared with TRBD1. The ends lost 5 bases at V and 1 base at J; junction bases unmatched: 4. This CDR3 spans 15 amino acids. Germline V gene lookup returns CDR1 SGHNT and CDR2 YENEEA. CDR3 sequence (DNA): TGTGCCAGCAGCACGGGACAGTGGAACACCGGGGAGCTGTTTTTT. As protein: CASSTGQWNTGELFF.

The chain has TRBV5-1 and TRBJ2-3, with D possibly being TRBD2 (6 bases). V lost 2 bases and J lost 3, with 10 bases in between. This CDR3 is built from 14 residues. Germline V gene data show CDR1 as SGHRS and CDR2 as YFSETQ. This CDR3 reads CASSFYGRTDTQYF. In DNA, the CDR3 is TGCGCCAGCAGCTTTTACGGGAGAACAGATACGCAGTATTTT.

V usage is TRBV12-5 and J usage is TRBJ2-5; 7 bases agree with TRBD1. The V gene's germline CDR1 is LGHNT and CDR2 FRNRAP. The J segment lost 0 bases and the V segment lost 1 base, leaving 2 bases of the junction unmatched. The CDR3 covers 15 residues. CDR3 region: CASGLGTGHQETQYF. The DNA of the CDR3 is TGTGCTAGTGGTTTGGGGACAGGCCACCAAGAGACCCAGTACTTC.

This chain joins TRBV7-9 and TRBJ2-1; 8 bases are a match to TRBD2. From germline, CDR1 is SEHNR and CDR2 FQNEAQ (reference sequence). The CDR3 runs 14 residues. Losses at the gene ends were 4 bases for V and 10 bases for J; bases not matched to a gene: 9. The CDR3 loop is CASSSAGGGHEQFF. CDR3 nucleotide sequence: TGTGCCAGCAGCTCCGCGGGAGGTGGTCACGAGCAGTTCTTC. Looking up the rest from reference TRBV7-9 and TRBJ2-1 gives the full variable domain: DTGVSQNPRHKITKRGQNVTFRCDPISEHNRLYWYRQTLGQGPEFLTYFQNEAQLEKSRLLSDRFSAERPKGSFSTLEIQRTEQGDSAMYLCASSSAGGGHEQFFGPGTRLTVL.

The chain is built from TRBV6-4 and TRBJ1-2; 8 nucleotides match TRBD1. Per the germline V gene, CDR1 is MRHNA and CDR2 is SNTAGT. Germline trimming cut 6 bases from V and 7 bases from J; bases unmatched to any gene: 7. The CDR3 spans 13 residues. For the CDR3, the DNA is TGTGCCAGCAGCCCCCAGGGGGCGGGTGGCTACACCTTC. This translates into CASSPQGAGGYTF.

This chain uses TRBV12-5 with TRBJ1-3, with a weak D call TRBD1 (6 bases). This CDR3 is 19 amino acids long. Trimming took 2 bases from V and 3 from J, leaving 23 bases between them. Germline V gene lookup returns CDR1 LGHNT and CDR2 FRNRAP. The DNA for the CDR3 is TGTGCTAGTGGTTTGCGATCTATCACAGGGCAGTATCGTGGAAACACCATATATTTT. Its translation is CASGLRSITGQYRGNTIYF.

The chain employs TRBV19 and TRBJ1-5; the D is unclear. This CDR3 is built from 14 residues. Trimming stripped 2 bases from V and 5 bases from J, with 10 bases between. Germline V CDR1 and CDR2: LNHDA, SQIVND (reference sequence). CDR3 sequence: CASSISTAYQPQHF. The CDR3 DNA is TGTGCCAGTAGTATAAGTACAGCCTATCAGCCCCAGCATTTT.

The gene calls are TRBV11-1 and TRBJ2-7; 7 bases line up with TRBD2. In germline, CDR1 is SGHAT, CDR2 FQDESV (reference sequence). The CDR3 runs 14 residues. V trimming: 5 bases; J trimming: 5 bases; junction bases outside the gene matches: 9. The CDR3 sequence is CASSPRTRVNEQYV. The CDR3 DNA follows: TGTGCCAGCAGCCCACGGACTAGGGTAAACGAGCAGTACGTC.

This sequence joins TRBV27 and TRBJ2-1; 7 nucleotides align to TRBD2. V was pared by 0 bases and J by 7 bases, with 6 bases of the junction left unmatched. Germline V gene lookup returns CDR1 MNHEY and CDR2 SMNVEV (reference sequence). This CDR3 contains 15 residues. CDR3 DNA: TGTGCCAGCAGTTTATCGACCCTAGCGGTAAATGAGCAGTTCTTC. As protein: CASSLSTLAVNEQFF.